These T cell receptor beta chains were read from a single sample in a study of cytomegalovirus exposure and HLA in healthy donors. Sequencing was performed with immunoSEQ multiplex PCR; in TCRdb, only in-frame clones are kept and a portion is missing. This table has more than 150,000 clones, over 80% appearing once. What was sequenced was PBMCs. These receptors were taken from a young woman in good health and CMV-seronegative. CDR3s include the opening cysteine and the closing phenylalanine or tryptophan. A D gene is named only where the DNA matches it firmly. Clone sizes are given selectively: once, few, many, or a class where the clone is expanded.

.,TRBV5-6,TRBJ2-2,TRBD1,TGTGCCAGCAGCCTCTTTCGACAGGGTGACACCGGGGAGCTGTTTTTT,CASSLFRQGDTGELFF
.,TRBV19,TRBJ1-5,.,TGTGCCAGTACCCCTGGGGGGTACAATCAGCCCCAGCATTTT,CASTPGGYNQPQHF
.,TRBV5-4,TRBJ2-5,.,TGTGCCAGCAGCTTGGCAGGGACTTCCCAAGAGACCCAGTACTTC,CASSLAGTSQETQYF
.,TRBV11-3,TRBJ2-7,.,TGTGCCAGCAGCTTCCGGGGGAGCGACGAGCAGTACTTC,CASSFRGSDEQYF
.,TRBV19,TRBJ1-5,TRBD1,TGTGCCAGTAGTATAAAGACAGGGGTTCAGCCCCAGCATTTT,CASSIKTGVQPQHF
once,TRBV11-1,TRBJ2-4,.,TGTGCCAGCAGCTCGACGCGACAGGACAAAAACATTCAGTACTTC,CASSSTRQDKNIQYF
.,TRBV11-2,TRBJ1-2,.,TGTGCCAGCAGCTTAGATGTTTGGGAGAATACGGACGGCTACACCTTC,CASSLDVWENTDGYTF
.,TRBV7-9,TRBJ1-1,.,TGTGCCAGCAGCTTAATGGAGGCTATGGCTTTCTTT,CASSLMEAMAFF
.,TRBV7-9,TRBJ2-7,.,TGTTCCAGCAGCTTGCTGTCGGACGAGCAGTACTTC,CSSSLLSDEQYF
.,TRBV9,TRBJ1-2,TRBD1,TGTGCCAGCAGCCCTACAGGGGTTCGGTATGGCTACACCTTC,CASSPTGVRYGYTF
.,TRBV5-1,TRBJ1-1,TRBD1,TGCGCCAGCAGCGAGGGGGCGAACACTGAAGCTTTCTTT,CASSEGANTEAFF
.,TRBV7-9,TRBJ2-4,TRBD1,TGTGCCAGCAGCCCGGGACAGGGTGGGGCCAAAAACATTCAGTACTTC,CASSPGQGGAKNIQYF
.,TRBV5-6,TRBJ1-5,.,TGTGCCAGCAGCTTGTTGTGGGGGAGGGAGCCCCAGCATTTT,CASSLLWGREPQHF
once,TRBV27,TRBJ1-2,TRBD1,TGTGCCAGCAGTTACGGGGACAGAAACTATGGCTACACCTTC,CASSYGDRNYGYTF
.,TRBV11-2,TRBJ2-7,.,TGTGCCAGCAGCCTACAGGGTCCCGAGCAGTACTTC,CASSLQGPEQYF
.,TRBV7-9,TRBJ1-5,TRBD1,TGTGCCAGCAGCTTTTCAGGGGGCGGACAGCCCCAGCATTTT,CASSFSGGGQPQHF
.,TRBV28,TRBJ1-2,.,TGTGCCAGCAGTTTATCCGGGGTGGGCTACACCTTC,CASSLSGVGYTF